Included here is one T cell receptor (beta chain) sequence, with context. Its antigen remains unidentified. This specimen belongs to a study of cytomegalovirus exposure and HLA in healthy donors. Turning to the study itself: The approximately 120 validation repertoires used the same platform as the approximately 670 first-cohort repertoires, a later analysis reported.

The donors were part of the validation cohort, which consisted of under 150 subjects and was separate from the first cohort of 600 to 850 subjects. Sequencing was performed with immunoSEQ multiplex PCR; in TCRdb, only in-frame clones are kept and a portion is missing. The sample records 260,000 or so clones, just under 90% being singletons. Study-wide points: Specificity for CMV antigens was confirmed in vitro for a few of the CMV-associated chains.

This TCR was sampled from a man younger than 30 in good health and CMV-seronegative. Material for sequencing was PBMCs.

The CDR3 sequence is CASSAQGNEQYF. The CDR3 DNA is TGTGCCAGCAGTGCCCAGGGGAACGAGCAGTACTTC. The V and J genes are TRBV28 and TRBJ2-7, with D perhaps matching TRBD1 (6 bases). This CDR3 comprises 12 residues. Germline loops: CDR1 MDHEN, CDR2 SYDVKM. Trimming left V 5 bases short and J 5 bases short, with 10 bases between.